A selection of T cell receptor beta chains follows, all from one sample in a study of T cells in localized non-small cell lung cancer. Assay: immunoSEQ multiplex PCR; the TCRdb copy retains only in-frame clones and omits some. This table has roughly 1,900 clones, 20% to 30% appearing once. The input for sequencing was normal lung tissue next to the tumor, taken before any cancer treatment. The receptors come from a woman aged 40-69 years with stage I lung adenocarcinoma. Both conserved end residues are part of each CDR3. Each record gives: clone size, J gene, V gene, D gene, CDR3 DNA, CDR3 protein. A D gene is named only where the DNA matches it firmly. Some rows have no size entry. The others give once, few or many, or a class for an expanded clone.

clone size: medium-sized
J gene: TRBJ2-7
V gene: TRBV11-3
D gene: TRBD2
CDR3 DNA: TGTGCCAGCAGTGAAATAGCGGGAGCGAACTACGAGCAGTACTTC
CDR3 protein: CASSEIAGANYEQYF

clone size: few
J gene: TRBJ2-7
V gene: TRBV11-3
D gene: TRBD1
CDR3 DNA: TGTGCCAGCAGCTTATCCCAGACAGGGTTCTACGAGCAGTACTTC
CDR3 protein: CASSLSQTGFYEQYF

clone size: NA
J gene: TRBJ2-1
V gene: TRBV2
D gene: TRBD2
CDR3 DNA: TGTGCCAGCAGTATGACTAGCGGGTACAATGAGCAGTTCTTC
CDR3 protein: CASSMTSGYNEQFF

clone size: NA
J gene: TRBJ2-7
V gene: TRBV29-1
D gene: TRBD1
CDR3 DNA: TGCAGCGTTGAAGATCAGGACAGGGGGTTTCCCTACGAGCAGTACTTC
CDR3 protein: CSVEDQDRGFPYEQYF

clone size: NA
J gene: TRBJ1-2
V gene: TRBV19
D gene: NA
CDR3 DNA: TGTGCCAGTAGTAGGAAAACAGGGAGCTATGGCTACACCTTC
CDR3 protein: CASSRKTGSYGYTF

clone size: medium-sized
J gene: TRBJ2-3
V gene: TRBV11-3
D gene: NA
CDR3 DNA: TGTGCCAGCAGCCGGCCCACGGGGGACCGCACAGATACGCAGTATTTT
CDR3 protein: CASSRPTGDRTDTQYF

clone size: large
J gene: TRBJ2-1
V gene: TRBV6-8
D gene: TRBD1
CDR3 DNA: TGTGCCAGCAGGACACAGGGGGCAGGGTACAATGAGCAGTTCTTC
CDR3 protein: CASRTQGAGYNEQFF

clone size: few
J gene: TRBJ1-1
V gene: TRBV28
D gene: NA
CDR3 DNA: TGTGCCAGCAGTTTAGGCCCGGGGGTTCGCACTGAAGCTTTCTTT
CDR3 protein: CASSLGPGVRTEAFF

clone size: medium-sized
J gene: TRBJ2-5
V gene: TRBV11-3
D gene: NA
CDR3 DNA: TGTGCCAGCAGCCGTACAGGGAACCAAGAGACCCAGTACTTC
CDR3 protein: CASSRTGNQETQYF

clone size: few
J gene: TRBJ2-7
V gene: TRBV6-8
D gene: TRBD1
CDR3 DNA: TGTGCCAGCAGTTACGTGGGACAGGGCCACGAGCAGTACTTC
CDR3 protein: CASSYVGQGHEQYF

clone size: few
J gene: TRBJ2-3
V gene: TRBV6-8
D gene: NA
CDR3 DNA: TGTGCCATCAGGTCTCCTCAGGGGTTAGATACGCAGTATTTT
CDR3 protein: CAIRSPQGLDTQYF

clone size: NA
J gene: TRBJ1-3
V gene: TRBV15
D gene: NA
CDR3 DNA: TGTGCCACCAGCTACGACAGGACTTCTGGAAACACCATATATTTT
CDR3 protein: CATSYDRTSGNTIYF

clone size: once
J gene: TRBJ1-2
V gene: TRBV15
D gene: TRBD1
CDR3 DNA: TGTGCCACCAGCAGAGATCCGGGACAGGCCGGGTATGGCTACACCTTC
CDR3 protein: CATSRDPGQAGYGYTF

clone size: few
J gene: TRBJ2-1
V gene: TRBV14
D gene: NA
CDR3 DNA: TGTGCCAGCAGCACACCAGGGGGGGACGAGCAGTTCTTC
CDR3 protein: CASSTPGGDEQFF

clone size: NA
J gene: TRBJ2-7
V gene: TRBV28
D gene: TRBD1
CDR3 DNA: TGTGCCAGCAGTTTATCTCTCGGGACAGGGGTTGACGAGCAGTACTTC
CDR3 protein: CASSLSLGTGVDEQYF

clone size: few
J gene: TRBJ1-1
V gene: TRBV11-3
D gene: TRBD1
CDR3 DNA: TGTGCCAGCAGCTCACCGACAGGGGGCGAAGGAAGGACTGAAGCTTTCTTT
CDR3 protein: CASSSPTGGEGRTEAFF

clone size: medium-sized
J gene: TRBJ2-1
V gene: TRBV4-1
D gene: TRBD2
CDR3 DNA: TGCGCCAGCAGCCAATCGTCCGGGACTAACTTTTACAATGAGCAGTTCTTC
CDR3 protein: CASSQSSGTNFYNEQFF

clone size: few
J gene: TRBJ1-6
V gene: TRBV15
D gene: TRBD1
CDR3 DNA: TGTGCCACCAGCAGAGGACAGGGGGCCTCCTATAATTCACCCCTCCACTTT
CDR3 protein: CATSRGQGASYNSPLHF

clone size: few
J gene: TRBJ2-1
V gene: TRBV19
D gene: TRBD1
CDR3 DNA: TGTGCCAGTAGTATCCCCGGGACAGGGGGATCCACAGCCCAGTTCTTC
CDR3 protein: CASSIPGTGGSTAQFF

clone size: NA
J gene: TRBJ1-2
V gene: TRBV9
D gene: TRBD1
CDR3 DNA: TGTGCCAGCATCCAATCAGGGGGCGCGGGATATGGCTACACCTTC
CDR3 protein: CASIQSGGAGYGYTF

clone size: medium-sized
J gene: TRBJ2-3
V gene: TRBV11-3
D gene: TRBD2
CDR3 DNA: TGTGCCAGCAGCCCGGGACTAGCGGGAGGGTCCTCTAAGCATTTT
CDR3 protein: CASSPGLAGGSSKHF

clone size: NA
J gene: TRBJ2-7
V gene: TRBV11-3
D gene: NA
CDR3 DNA: TGTGCCAGCAGCTTAGGGACAGAATCCTACGAGCAGTACTTC
CDR3 protein: CASSLGTESYEQYF

clone size: NA
J gene: TRBJ2-1
V gene: TRBV11-3
D gene: TRBD2
CDR3 DNA: TGTGCCAGCAGCCCAGGGACTAGCGCCTACAATGAGCAGTTCTTC
CDR3 protein: CASSPGTSAYNEQFF

clone size: NA
J gene: TRBJ1-4
V gene: TRBV6-8
D gene: NA
CDR3 DNA: TGTGCCAGCAGTTTGGGCCAGCTCAAAGAACTGTTTTTT
CDR3 protein: CASSLGQLKELFF

clone size: once
J gene: TRBJ2-1
V gene: TRBV18
D gene: NA
CDR3 DNA: TGTGCCAGCTCACCTCGACAGGTGGTAGGGCACAATGAGCAGTTCTTC
CDR3 protein: CASSPRQVVGHNEQFF

clone size: NA
J gene: TRBJ1-2
V gene: TRBV12-5
D gene: NA
CDR3 DNA: TGTGCCGCAAGCCGGGACAACTATGGCTACACCTTC
CDR3 protein: CAASRDNYGYTF

clone size: few
J gene: TRBJ2-7
V gene: TRBV11-3
D gene: TRBD2
CDR3 DNA: TGTGCCAGCAGCTTGGCTAGCGGGAGATTATCGGGAGAGCAGTACTTC
CDR3 protein: CASSLASGRLSGEQYF

clone size: few
J gene: TRBJ1-1
V gene: TRBV6-8
D gene: NA
CDR3 DNA: TGTGCCAGCAGTTACGGGTCTCAGGGGAACACTGAAGCTTTCTTT
CDR3 protein: CASSYGSQGNTEAFF

clone size: NA
J gene: TRBJ2-7
V gene: TRBV9
D gene: TRBD2
CDR3 DNA: TGTGCCAGCAGCGTAGGGGTAGCGGGGGCCCACGAGCAGTACTTC
CDR3 protein: CASSVGVAGAHEQYF

clone size: NA
J gene: TRBJ1-3
V gene: TRBV28
D gene: NA
CDR3 DNA: TGTGCCAGCAGTAAAAGTTCTGGAAACACCATATATTTT
CDR3 protein: CASSKSSGNTIYF

clone size: NA
J gene: TRBJ1-3
V gene: TRBV18
D gene: NA
CDR3 DNA: TGTGCCAGCTCACCCTCGGGTCTTTTATCAGCCTCTGGAAACACCATATATTTT
CDR3 protein: CASSPSGLLSASGNTIYF

clone size: large
J gene: TRBJ1-5
V gene: TRBV6-1
D gene: TRBD1
CDR3 DNA: TGTGCCAGCAGTGAAGGGACAGGGCCTATCGGCAGCAATCAGCCCCAGCATTTT
CDR3 protein: CASSEGTGPIGSNQPQHF

clone size: medium-sized
J gene: TRBJ1-3
V gene: TRBV6-8
D gene: NA
CDR3 DNA: TGTGCCAGCAGTTCAGTCGGAAACACCATATATTTT
CDR3 protein: CASSSVGNTIYF

clone size: NA
J gene: TRBJ2-1
V gene: TRBV2
D gene: TRBD1
CDR3 DNA: TGTGCCAGCAGGTTCCATACGGGACAGCCTTTCGATGAGCAGTTCTTC
CDR3 protein: CASRFHTGQPFDEQFF

clone size: NA
J gene: TRBJ2-3
V gene: TRBV6-9
D gene: NA
CDR3 DNA: TGTGCCAGCAGTGAGCGGGCGCCCACAGATACGCAGTATTTT
CDR3 protein: CASSERAPTDTQYF

clone size: NA
J gene: TRBJ2-2
V gene: TRBV29-1
D gene: NA
CDR3 DNA: TGCAGCGTTGAGGGCCAGCTGAACACCGGGGAGCTGTTTTTT
CDR3 protein: CSVEGQLNTGELFF